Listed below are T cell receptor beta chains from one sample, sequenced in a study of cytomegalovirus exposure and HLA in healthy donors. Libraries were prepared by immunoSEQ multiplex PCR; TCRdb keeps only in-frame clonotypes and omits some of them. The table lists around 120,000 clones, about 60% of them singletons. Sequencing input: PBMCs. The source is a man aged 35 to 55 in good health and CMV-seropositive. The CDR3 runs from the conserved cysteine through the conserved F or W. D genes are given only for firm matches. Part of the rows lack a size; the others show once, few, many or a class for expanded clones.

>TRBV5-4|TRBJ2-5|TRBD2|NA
TGTGCCAGCAGCTTGCAATTAGCGGGCGAGACCCAGTACTTC
CASSLQLAGETQYF
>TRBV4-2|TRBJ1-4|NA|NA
TGTGCCAGCAGAGGGGTTAATGAAAAACTGTTTTTT
CASRGVNEKLFF
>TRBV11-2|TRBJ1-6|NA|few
TGTGCCAGCAGTCGACTGACAGGTTTCAACTCACCCCTCCACTTT
CASSRLTGFNSPLHF
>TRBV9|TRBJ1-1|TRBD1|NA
TGTGCCAGCAGCTCACAGGGGACTGAAGCTTTCTTT
CASSSQGTEAFF
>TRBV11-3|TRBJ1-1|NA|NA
TGTGCCAGCAGCTCCCAGGGCGGTGAAGCTTTCTTT
CASSSQGGEAFF
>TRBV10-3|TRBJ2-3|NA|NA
TGTGCCATCAGTTCGGTAGAAATAGATACGCAGTATTTT
CAISSVEIDTQYF
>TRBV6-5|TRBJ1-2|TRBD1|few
TGTGCCAGCAGTTACTCCGGACAGGGGGTTGAAGGCTACACCTTC
CASSYSGQGVEGYTF
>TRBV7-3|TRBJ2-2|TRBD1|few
TGTGCCAGCACCTGGACAGGGGGGCTGAACACCGGGGAGCTGTTTTTT
CASTWTGGLNTGELFF
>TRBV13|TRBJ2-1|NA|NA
TGTGCCAGCAGCTTCGGGGTATACAATGAGCAGTTCTTC
CASSFGVYNEQFF
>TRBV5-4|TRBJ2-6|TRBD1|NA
TGTGCCAGCAGAAATACAGGGGGTGGGGCCAACGTCCTGACTTTC
CASRNTGGGANVLTF
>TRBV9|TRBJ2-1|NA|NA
TGTGCCAGCAGCGTAGCTTCTCGACAGGTGTACAATGAGCAGTTCTTC
CASSVASRQVYNEQFF
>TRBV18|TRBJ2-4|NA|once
TGTGCCAGCTCACCAGGGACAACCAAAAACATTCAGTACTTC
CASSPGTTKNIQYF
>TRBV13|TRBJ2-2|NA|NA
TGTGCCAGCAGCGTGGGACTCCCGAACACCGGGGAGCTGTTTTTT
CASSVGLPNTGELFF
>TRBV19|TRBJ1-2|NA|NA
TGTGCCAGTACCCTTATGGGCAGTCCTAACTATGGCTACACCTTC
CASTLMGSPNYGYTF
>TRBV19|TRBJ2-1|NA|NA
TGTGCCAGTAGTAGGGGCACTAGGGGGTACAATGAGCAGTTCTTC
CASSRGTRGYNEQFF
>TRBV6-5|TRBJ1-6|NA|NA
TGTGCCAGCAGTTACTCTCCCAGGGGCAATTCACCCCTCCACTTT
CASSYSPRGNSPLHF
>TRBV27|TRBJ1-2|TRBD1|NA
TGTGCCAGCAGAAGGACCGGGACAGTCTATGGCTACACCTTC
CASRRTGTVYGYTF
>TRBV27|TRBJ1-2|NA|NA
TGTGCCAGCAGTCCAACGGCGGGGGCCCTCCGGTCGTACTATGGCTACACCTTC
CASSPTAGALRSYYGYTF
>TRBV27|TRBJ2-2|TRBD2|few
TGTGCCACCCAAAGCGGGGGCTACACCGGGGAGCTGTTTTTT
CATQSGGYTGELFF
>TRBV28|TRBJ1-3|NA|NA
TGTGCCAGCAGTTTAAGCGGACTTTCTGGAAACACCATATATTTT
CASSLSGLSGNTIYF
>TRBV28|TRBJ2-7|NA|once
TGTGCCAGCAGTTTAGGGGGACAATCCTACGAGCAGTACTTC
CASSLGGQSYEQYF
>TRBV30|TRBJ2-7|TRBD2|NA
TGTGCCTGGAGAGGGGAGGGAGGAGAGCCTTACGAGCAGTACTTC
CAWRGEGGEPYEQYF
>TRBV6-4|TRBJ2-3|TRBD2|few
TGTGCCAGGAAGACTAGCGGGAAGGGGGGGTATTTT
CARKTSGKGGYF
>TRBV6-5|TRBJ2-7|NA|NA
TGTGCCAGCAGTTACACCGGGACTTTAGGTCACGAGCAGTACTTC
CASSYTGTLGHEQYF
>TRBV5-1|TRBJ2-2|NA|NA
TGCGCCAGCAGCTTGGGGACTACTTACACCGGGGAGCTGTTTTTT
CASSLGTTYTGELFF
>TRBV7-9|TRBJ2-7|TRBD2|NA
TGTGCCAGCAGCACACCACCAGGGCGGCGGGGGTACGAGCAGTACTTC
CASSTPPGRRGYEQYF
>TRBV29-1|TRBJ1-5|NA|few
TGCAGCGTTGGGCACAGCAATCAGCCCCAGCATTTT
CSVGHSNQPQHF
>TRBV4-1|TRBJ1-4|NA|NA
TGCGCCAGCAGCTCCCGGGAGGAGGGGGAAAAACTGTTTTTT
CASSSREEGEKLFF
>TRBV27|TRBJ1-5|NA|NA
TGTGCCAGCAGTCCCCTCCACCTCACACGGGGGTGGCAGCCCCAGCATTTT
CASSPLHLTRGWQPQHF
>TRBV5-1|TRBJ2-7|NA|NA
TGCGCCAGCAGCTTGGGGGTATTAGCGGTCCTCTACGAGCAGTACTTC
CASSLGVLAVLYEQYF
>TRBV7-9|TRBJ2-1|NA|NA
TGTGCCAGCAGCTTAGCCCTAAACAATGAGCAGTTCTTC
CASSLALNNEQFF
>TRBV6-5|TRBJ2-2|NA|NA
TGTGCCAGCAGTTACTCGAGGTTGGGTGGCGGGGAGCTGTTTTTT
CASSYSRLGGGELFF
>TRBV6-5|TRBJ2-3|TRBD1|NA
TGTGCCAGCAGTTTCCGGGACAGCACCACAGATACGCAGTATTTT
CASSFRDSTTDTQYF
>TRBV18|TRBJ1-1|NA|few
TGTGCCAGCTCACTACAGGCTTGGAACACTGAAGCTTTCTTT
CASSLQAWNTEAFF
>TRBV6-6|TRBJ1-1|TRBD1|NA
TGTGCCAGCCGACAGGGTGGGACTGAAGCTTTCTTT
CASRQGGTEAFF
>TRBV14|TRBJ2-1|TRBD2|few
TGTGCCAGCAGGTCTAGCGGGGGTGGGTATGAGCAGTTCTTC
CASRSSGGGYEQFF
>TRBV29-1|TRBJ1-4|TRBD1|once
TGCAGCGCACCATCGACAGGGAATGAAAAACTGTTTTTT
CSAPSTGNEKLFF
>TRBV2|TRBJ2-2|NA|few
TGTGCCAGCAGTATACTAAGGGGCGGGGAGCTGTTTTTT
CASSILRGGELFF
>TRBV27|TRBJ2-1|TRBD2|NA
TGTGCCAGCAGTCCCCGGACTAGCGGGGCAGTCGGTGAGCAGTTCTTC
CASSPRTSGAVGEQFF
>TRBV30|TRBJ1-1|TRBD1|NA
TGTGCCTGGAGCGGACAGGGAGGAACTGAAGCTTTCTTT
CAWSGQGGTEAFF
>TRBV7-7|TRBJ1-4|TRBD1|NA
TGTGCCAGCAGCTTAGGGACAGGGACCTCTGAACTGTTTTTT
CASSLGTGTSELFF
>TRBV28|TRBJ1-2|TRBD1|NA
TGTGCCGGCACGACAGGGGTGGTCTATGGCTACACCTTC
CAGTTGVVYGYTF
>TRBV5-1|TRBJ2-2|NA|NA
TGCGCCAGCAGCTTGGGGCCCCAGGGGCGACAAACCGGGGAGCTGTTTTTT
CASSLGPQGRQTGELFF
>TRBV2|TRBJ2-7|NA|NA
TGTGCCAGCAGTGAGGGCCGCTACGAGCAGTACTTC
CASSEGRYEQYF
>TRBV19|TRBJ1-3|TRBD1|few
TGTGCCAGTAGTGTAGGACAGGGCGCTGGAAACACCATATATTTT
CASSVGQGAGNTIYF
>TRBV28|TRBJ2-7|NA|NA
TGTGCCAGCAGTTTATTGGACGGGAAGCAGTACTTC
CASSLLDGKQYF
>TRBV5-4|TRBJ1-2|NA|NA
TGTGCCAGCAGCTTTAACAGGAACTATGGCTACACCTTC
CASSFNRNYGYTF
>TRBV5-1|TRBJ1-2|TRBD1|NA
TGCGCCAGCAGCTCCCCGGGGACAGGGAGGCCCGGGACCTTC
CASSSPGTGRPGTF